This T cell receptor (beta chain) was documented in a study of T cell responses to AZD1222 COVID-19 vaccine. On this clone: Its target is not known.

Study outcomes and limitations: Scientists sampled the repertoires only once the peak T cell response had passed. Spike regions recognized by vaccine-associated CD4 TCRs spanned the protein, led by 160-218 and 743-854.

Germline-derived CDR1 and CDR2 are KGHSH and LQKENI. Trimming took 2 bases from V and 7 from J, leaving 9 bases between them. The CDR3 consists of 13 residues. Assay: immunoSEQ multiplex PCR; the TCRdb copy retains only in-frame clones and omits some. Among fewer than 100,000 clones listed, less than 85% were seen once. This sequence joins TRBV18 and TRBJ1-5; D is unresolved. This TCR derives from an adult who received the AZD1222 COVID-19 vaccine. Sequenced here: peripheral blood, sampled 28 days after the second AZD1222 dose. The CDR3 region has the DNA TGTGCCAGCTCACCAGGCGACACACAGCCCCAGCATTTT. Its translation: CASSPGDTQPQHF.